This TCR beta chain came from a study of cytomegalovirus exposure and HLA in healthy donors. Germline values: CDR1 MNHNS, CDR2 SASEGT. The CDR3 has 13 residues. Trimming cost V 5 bases and J 7 bases; bases outside gene matches: 3. In this sample, this clone turned up once. Its antigen is unidentified. Study conclusions and caveats: Testing in vitro showed a few CMV-associated chains specific for CMV antigens.

The PCR contained 60 Vbeta and 13 Jbeta primers. Method: immunoSEQ multiplex PCR; TCRdb's copy keeps in-frame clones and lacks some. The table has roughly 100,000 clones, about 74% seen once. What was sequenced was PBMCs. The rearrangement joins TRBV6-1 to TRBJ1-5, with TRBD1 identical over 9 bases. The receptor comes from a woman in her forties or fifties in good health and CMV-seropositive. The CDR3 coding sequence is TGTGCCAGCAGTCAGGGACAGGGACAGCCCCAGCATTTT. It translates to CASSQGQGQPQHF.